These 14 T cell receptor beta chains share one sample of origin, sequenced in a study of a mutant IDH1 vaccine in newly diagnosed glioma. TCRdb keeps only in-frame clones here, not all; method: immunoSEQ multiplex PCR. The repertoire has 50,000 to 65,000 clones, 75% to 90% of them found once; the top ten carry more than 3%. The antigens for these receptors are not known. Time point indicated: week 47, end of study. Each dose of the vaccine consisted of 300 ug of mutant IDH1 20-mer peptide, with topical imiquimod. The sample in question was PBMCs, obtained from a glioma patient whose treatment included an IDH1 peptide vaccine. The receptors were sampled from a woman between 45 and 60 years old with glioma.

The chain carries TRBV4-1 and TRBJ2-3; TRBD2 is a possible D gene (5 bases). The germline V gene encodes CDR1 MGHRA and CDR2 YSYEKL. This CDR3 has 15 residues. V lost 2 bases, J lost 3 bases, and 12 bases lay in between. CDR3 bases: TGCGCCAGCAGCCAACTTACTGCGGGTACAGATACGCAGTATTTT. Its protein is CASSQLTAGTDTQYF.

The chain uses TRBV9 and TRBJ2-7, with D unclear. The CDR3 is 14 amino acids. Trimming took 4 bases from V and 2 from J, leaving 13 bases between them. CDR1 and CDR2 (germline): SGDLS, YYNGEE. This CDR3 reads CASSPTRQTYEQYF. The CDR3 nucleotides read TGTGCCAGCAGCCCTACGAGGCAGACCTACGAGCAGTACTTC.

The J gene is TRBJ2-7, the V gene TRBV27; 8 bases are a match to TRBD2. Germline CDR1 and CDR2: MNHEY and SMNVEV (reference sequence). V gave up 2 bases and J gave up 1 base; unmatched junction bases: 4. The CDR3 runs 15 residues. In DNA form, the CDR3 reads TGTGCCAGCAGTTTACGGGGGGGCCCGTCCTACGAGCAGTACTTC. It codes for CASSLRGGPSYEQYF.

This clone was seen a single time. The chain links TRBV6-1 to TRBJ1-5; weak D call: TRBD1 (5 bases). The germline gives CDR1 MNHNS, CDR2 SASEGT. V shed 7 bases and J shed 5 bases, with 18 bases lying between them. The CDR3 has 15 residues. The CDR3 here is CASTSFSREDQPQHF. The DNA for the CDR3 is TGTGCCAGCACTTCCTTCTCCAGGGAGGATCAGCCCCAGCATTTT.

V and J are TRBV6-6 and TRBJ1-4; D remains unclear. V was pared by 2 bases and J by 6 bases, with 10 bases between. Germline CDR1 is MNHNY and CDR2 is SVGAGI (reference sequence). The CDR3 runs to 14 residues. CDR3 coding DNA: TGTGCCAGCAGTTACCGGCGGGAAGATGAAAAACTGTTTTTT. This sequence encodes CASSYRREDEKLFF.

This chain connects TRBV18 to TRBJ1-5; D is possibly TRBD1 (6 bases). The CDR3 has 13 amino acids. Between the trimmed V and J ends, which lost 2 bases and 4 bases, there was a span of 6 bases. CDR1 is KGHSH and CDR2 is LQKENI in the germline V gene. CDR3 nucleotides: TGTGCCAGCTCACCAGACAGGAATCAGCCCCAGCATTTT. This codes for CASSPDRNQPQHF.

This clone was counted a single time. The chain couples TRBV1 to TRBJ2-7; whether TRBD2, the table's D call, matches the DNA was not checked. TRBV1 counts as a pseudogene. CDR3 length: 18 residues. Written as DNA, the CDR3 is TGCACCAGCAGCCAAGAGGACCTAGCGGGGGGAGAACCCTACGAGCAGTACTTC. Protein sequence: CTSSQEDLAGGEPYEQYF.

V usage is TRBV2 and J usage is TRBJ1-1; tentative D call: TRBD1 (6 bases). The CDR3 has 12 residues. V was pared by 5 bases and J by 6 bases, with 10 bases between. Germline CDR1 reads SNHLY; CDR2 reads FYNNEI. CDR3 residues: CASSPGGAEAFF. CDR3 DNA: TGTGCCAGCAGTCCGGGGGGCGCTGAAGCTTTCTTT.

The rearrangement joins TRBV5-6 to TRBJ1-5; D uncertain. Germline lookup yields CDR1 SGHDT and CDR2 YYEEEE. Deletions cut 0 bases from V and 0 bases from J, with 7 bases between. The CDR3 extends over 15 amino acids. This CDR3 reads CASSLGQNSNQPQHF. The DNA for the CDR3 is TGTGCCAGCAGCTTGGGGCAGAATAGCAATCAGCCCCAGCATTTT.

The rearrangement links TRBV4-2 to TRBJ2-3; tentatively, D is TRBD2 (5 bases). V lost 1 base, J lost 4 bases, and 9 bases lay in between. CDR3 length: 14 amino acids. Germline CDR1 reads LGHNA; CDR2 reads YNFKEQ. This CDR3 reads CASSQVAWSDTQYF. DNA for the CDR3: TGTGCCAGCAGCCAAGTAGCGTGGTCAGATACGCAGTATTTT.

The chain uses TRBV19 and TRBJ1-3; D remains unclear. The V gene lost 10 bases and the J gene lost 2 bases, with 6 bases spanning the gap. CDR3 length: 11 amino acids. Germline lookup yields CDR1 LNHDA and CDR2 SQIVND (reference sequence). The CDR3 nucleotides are TGTGCCATCCCGGCTGGAAACACCATATATTTT. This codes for CAIPAGNTIYF.

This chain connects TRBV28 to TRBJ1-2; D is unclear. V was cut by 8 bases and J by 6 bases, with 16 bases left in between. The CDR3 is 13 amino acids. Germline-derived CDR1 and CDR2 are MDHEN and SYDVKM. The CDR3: CASGPTIGDGYTF. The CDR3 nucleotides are TGTGCCAGCGGACCGACTATTGGCGATGGCTACACCTTC.

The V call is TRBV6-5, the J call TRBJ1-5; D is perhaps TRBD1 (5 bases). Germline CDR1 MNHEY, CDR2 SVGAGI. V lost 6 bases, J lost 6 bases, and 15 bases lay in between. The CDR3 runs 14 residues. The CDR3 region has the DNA TGTGCCAGCAGACTACGACAGTCGGGTCAGCCCCAGCATTTT. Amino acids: CASRLRQSGQPQHF.

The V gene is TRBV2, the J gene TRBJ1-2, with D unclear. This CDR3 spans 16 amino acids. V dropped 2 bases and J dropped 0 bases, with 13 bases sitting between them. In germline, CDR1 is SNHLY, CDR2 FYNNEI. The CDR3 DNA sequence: TGTGCCAGCAGTGAATTGACGGCGGTTCCTAACTATGGCTACACCTTC. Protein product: CASSELTAVPNYGYTF.